The TCR beta chain described here comes from a study of neurological immune-mediated disorders. This clonotype was detected ten times or more. TCRdb passed the 5' RACE reads through MiXCR, listing each CDR3 protein once. The table has 75,000 to 85,000 distinct CDR3 sequences, over 15% seen once. Sample: PBMCs. The receptor's source is a woman aged 40 to 50 in good health.

The CDR3 coding sequence is TGTGCCAGCAGCTTACTAGGACAGCCCTACGAGCAGTACTTC. Protein: CASSLLGQPYEQYF. The V call is TRBV7-2, the J call TRBJ2-7; tentatively, D is TRBD1 (6 bases). Germline V gene lookup returns CDR1 SGHTA and CDR2 FQGNSA. Trimming removed 2 bases from V and 2 bases from J, with 10 bases in between. This CDR3 is built from 14 residues.